A selection of T cell receptor beta chains follows, all from one sample in a study of beta chain features in type 1 diabetes. The table came from immunoSEQ multiplex PCR; TCRdb's copy has only in-frame clones and leaves some out. This repertoire shows about 360,000 clones, roughly an eighth found once; its top ten account for under 0.02%. What was sequenced was naive CD4+ T cells from blood. The receptor source for this set is a man aged 18 to 29 in good health. Each CDR3 is given with its conserved first and last residue. The D gene is left open where the match is weak. The size field is filled for only some rows; it gives once, few, many or a size class.

cdr3_length,j_call,v_call,clone_size,d_call,cdr3_aa,cdr3_nt
16,TRBJ2-5,TRBV6-5,NA,TRBD2,CASSYSFAGVGETQYF,TGTGCCAGCAGTTACTCGTTCGCGGGAGTAGGGGAGACCCAGTACTTC
14,TRBJ2-5,TRBV18,few,TRBD1,CASSPNRGQETQYF,TGTGCCAGCTCACCAAACAGGGGGCAAGAGACCCAGTACTTC
14,TRBJ2-4,TRBV6-1,NA,TRBD1,CASREGTGSFSQYF,TGTGCCAGCAGGGAGGGGACAGGGTCTTTCTCTCAGTACTTC
15,TRBJ2-7,TRBV5-4,few,TRBD1,CASSLIGGVRYEQYF,TGTGCCAGCAGCTTGATAGGGGGCGTGCGATACGAGCAGTACTTC
14,TRBJ2-7,TRBV25-1,NA,NA,CASSPRQDFYEQYF,TGTGCCAGCAGTCCGAGACAGGATTTCTACGAGCAGTACTTC
15,TRBJ2-1,TRBV11-2,few,TRBD2,CASSKIAGSYNEQFF,TGTGCCAGCAGCAAGATAGCGGGGAGCTACAATGAGCAGTTCTTC
15,TRBJ2-3,TRBV5-6,few,NA,CASSLGAGGTHTQYF,TGTGCCAGCAGCTTGGGTGCGGGTGGCACGCATACGCAGTATTTT
15,TRBJ1-1,TRBV5-6,NA,NA,CASTILVGYNTEAFF,TGTGCCAGCACCATACTGGTCGGTTATAACACTGAAGCTTTCTTT
15,TRBJ1-6,TRBV4-3,many,NA,CASSQDRVEGSPLHF,TGCGCCAGCAGCCAAGACAGGGTCGAAGGATCACCCCTCCACTTT
14,TRBJ2-7,TRBV9,NA,NA,CASSVFGDSYEQYF,TGTGCCAGCAGCGTATTCGGGGATTCCTACGAGCAGTACTTC
14,TRBJ1-4,TRBV5-1,NA,TRBD1,CASSSGGGGEKLFF,TGCGCCAGCAGCTCAGGGGGCGGCGGTGAAAAACTGTTTTTT
14,TRBJ1-2,TRBV7-2,NA,TRBD1,CASSLEGATRGYTF,TGTGCCAGCAGCTTAGAGGGGGCGACGAGAGGCTACACCTTC
11,TRBJ1-1,TRBV20-1,few,TRBD1,CGTGRDTEAFF,TGCGGGACAGGGAGGGACACTGAAGCTTTCTTT
14,TRBJ1-4,TRBV2,few,TRBD1,CASRGQGTNEKLFF,TGTGCCAGCAGGGGACAGGGCACTAATGAAAAACTGTTTTTT
16,TRBJ1-5,TRBV5-6,NA,TRBD1,CASSFGTGSSNQPQHF,TGTGCCAGCAGCTTTGGGACAGGGAGTAGCAATCAGCCCCAGCATTTT
14,TRBJ2-5,TRBV18,NA,TRBD2,CASSRSGSGETQYF,TGTGCCAGCTCGCGAAGCGGGAGTGGAGAGACCCAGTACTTC
15,TRBJ2-1,TRBV14,few,TRBD1,CASSPGTGAYNEQFF,TGTGCCAGCAGCCCCGGGACAGGGGCTTACAATGAGCAGTTCTTC
18,TRBJ2-6,TRBV7-6,NA,NA,CASSLAVAGADGANVLTF,TGTGCCAGCAGCTTAGCGGTCGCAGGGGCGGACGGGGCCAACGTCCTGACTTTC
14,TRBJ1-5,TRBV28,NA,TRBD1,CASSPSRGYQPQHF,TGTGCCAGCAGTCCAAGCAGGGGGTACCAGCCCCAGCATTTT
15,TRBJ2-5,TRBV7-8,few,NA,CASSLSSGGAGTQYF,TGTGCCAGCAGCTTGTCCTCCGGAGGGGCAGGGACCCAGTACTTC
13,TRBJ1-1,TRBV30,NA,TRBD1,CAWIGQGNTEAFF,TGTGCCTGGATAGGACAGGGGAACACTGAAGCTTTCTTT
13,TRBJ2-7,TRBV7-2,few,NA,CASSLERVYEQYF,TGTGCCAGCAGCTTAGAGAGGGTCTACGAGCAGTACTTC
14,TRBJ1-2,TRBV5-4,few,TRBD1,CASSYRQGARGYTF,TGTGCCAGCAGTTATAGACAGGGGGCGCGGGGCTACACCTTC
16,TRBJ2-3,TRBV18,NA,TRBD2,CASSPTSGGGTDTQYF,TGTGCCAGCTCACCAACCAGCGGGGGCGGCACAGATACGCAGTATTTT
12,TRBJ1-1,TRBV28,few,NA,CASSLVSSVPFF,TGTGCCAGCAGTTTAGTCTCTTCGGTCCCTTTCTTT